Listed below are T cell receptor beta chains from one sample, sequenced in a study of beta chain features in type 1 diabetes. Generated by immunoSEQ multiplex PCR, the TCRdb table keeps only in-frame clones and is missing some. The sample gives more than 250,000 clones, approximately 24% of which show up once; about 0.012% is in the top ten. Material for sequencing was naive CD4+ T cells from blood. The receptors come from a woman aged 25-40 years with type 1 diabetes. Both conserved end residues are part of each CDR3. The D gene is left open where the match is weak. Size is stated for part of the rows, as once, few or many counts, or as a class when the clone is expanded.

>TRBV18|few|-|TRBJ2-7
CASSPALRGEQYF
TGTGCCAGCTCACCGGCCCTCAGAGGAGAGCAGTACTTC
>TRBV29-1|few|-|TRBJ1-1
CSGSRRGTEAFF
TGCAGCGGATCACGGAGGGGCACTGAAGCTTTCTTT
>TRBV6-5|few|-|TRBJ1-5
CASSYSRERSNQPQHF
TGTGCCAGCAGTTACTCGAGGGAGCGTAGCAATCAGCCCCAGCATTTT
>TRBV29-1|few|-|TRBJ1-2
CSGGGGDGYTF
TGCAGCGGAGGGGGAGGGGATGGCTACACCTTC
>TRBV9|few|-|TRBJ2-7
CASSPGAYEQYF
TGTGCCAGCAGCCCCGGGGCCTACGAGCAGTACTTC
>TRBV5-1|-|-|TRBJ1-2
CASSLVSDITYGYTF
TGCGCCAGCAGCTTGGTGTCGGACATCACCTATGGCTACACCTTC
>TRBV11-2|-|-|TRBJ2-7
CASSPSYEQYF
TGTGCCAGCAGCCCCAGCTACGAGCAGTACTTC
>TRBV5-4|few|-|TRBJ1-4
CASSLGLGEKLFF
TGTGCCAGCAGCTTGGGACTCGGGGAAAAACTGTTTTTT
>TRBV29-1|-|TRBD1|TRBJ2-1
CSVGQGNEQFF
TGCAGCGTGGGACAGGGAAATGAGCAGTTCTTC
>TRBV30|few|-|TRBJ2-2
CAWRTTANTGELFF
TGTGCCTGGAGAACCACAGCGAACACCGGGGAGCTGTTTTTT
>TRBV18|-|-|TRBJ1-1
CASSTGRDTEAFF
TGTGCCAGCTCCACGGGCAGGGACACTGAAGCTTTCTTT
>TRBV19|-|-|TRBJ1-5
CASGGGGNQPQHF
TGTGCCAGTGGAGGGGGGGGCAATCAGCCCCAGCATTTT
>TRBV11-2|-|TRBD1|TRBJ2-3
CASRTLGTGVRTDTQYF
TGTGCCAGCCGCACCCTGGGGACAGGGGTTAGGACAGATACGCAGTATTTT
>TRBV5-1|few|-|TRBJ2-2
CASSLPKDSTGELFF
TGCGCCAGCAGCCTTCCGAAAGACAGCACCGGGGAGCTGTTTTTT
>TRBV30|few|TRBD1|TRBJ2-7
CAWTSYRGPYF
TGTGCCTGGACCTCCTACAGGGGCCCGTACTTC
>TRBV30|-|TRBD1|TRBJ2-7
CASTRSRDRAYEQYF
TGTGCCTCCACACGTAGCAGGGACAGGGCCTACGAGCAGTACTTC
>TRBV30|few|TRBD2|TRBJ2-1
CAWKLLAGPYNEQFF
TGTGCCTGGAAACTCTTAGCGGGCCCCTACAATGAGCAGTTCTTC
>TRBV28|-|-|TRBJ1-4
CASSLRPEKLFF
TGTGCCAGCAGTTTGAGGCCTGAAAAACTGTTTTTT
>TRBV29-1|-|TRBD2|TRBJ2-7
CSVTRGSSYEQYF
TGCAGCGTGACGCGGGGGAGCTCCTACGAGCAGTACTTC
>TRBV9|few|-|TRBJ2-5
CASSVSPGNQETQYF
TGTGCCAGCAGCGTCAGCCCGGGAAACCAAGAGACCCAGTACTTC
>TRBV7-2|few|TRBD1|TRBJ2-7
CASSSVTGTGEYEQYF
TGTGCCAGCAGCTCAGTAACCGGGACAGGAGAATACGAGCAGTACTTC
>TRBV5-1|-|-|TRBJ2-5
CASSLAEETQYF
TGCGCCAGCAGCTTGGCCGAGGAGACCCAGTACTTC
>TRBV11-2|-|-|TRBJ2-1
CASSLAGWGNEQFF
TGTGCCAGCAGCTTAGCGGGATGGGGCAATGAGCAGTTCTTC
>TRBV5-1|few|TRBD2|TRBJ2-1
CASSLGAGAYNEQFF
TGCGCCAGCAGCTTGGGGGCGGGAGCTTACAATGAGCAGTTCTTC
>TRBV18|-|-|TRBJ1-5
CASSPTASRNQPQHF
TGTGCCAGCTCACCAACGGCCAGCAGGAATCAGCCCCAGCATTTT
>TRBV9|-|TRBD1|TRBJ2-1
CASSVGTGSYNEQFF
TGTGCCAGCAGCGTAGGGACAGGCTCCTACAATGAGCAGTTCTTC
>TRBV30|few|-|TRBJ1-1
CAWSPGTEAFF
TGTGCCTGGTCTCCGGGGACTGAAGCTTTCTTT
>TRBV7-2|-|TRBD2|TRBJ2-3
CASSPASGGADTQYF
TGTGCCAGCAGCCCAGCCAGCGGGGGAGCAGATACGCAGTATTTT
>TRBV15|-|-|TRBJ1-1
CATSRGLGTEAFF
TGTGCCACCAGCAGGGGACTTGGGACTGAAGCTTTCTTT
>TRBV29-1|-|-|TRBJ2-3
CSAGDTQYF
TGCAGCGCGGGAGATACGCAGTATTTT
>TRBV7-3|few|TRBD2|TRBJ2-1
CASSSSGKEQFF
TGTGCCAGCAGCTCGAGCGGGAAGGAGCAGTTCTTC
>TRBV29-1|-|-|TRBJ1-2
CSVVRGGYGYTF
TGCAGCGTTGTTCGGGGGGGCTATGGCTACACCTTC
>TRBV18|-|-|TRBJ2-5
CASEELQETQYF
TGTGCCAGCGAAGAGCTCCAAGAGACCCAGTACTTC
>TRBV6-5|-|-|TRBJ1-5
CASSSTSGRSNQPQHF
TGTGCCAGCAGTTCTACCTCGGGGAGGAGCAATCAGCCCCAGCATTTT
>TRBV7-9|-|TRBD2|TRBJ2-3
CASSRRTSGSPGTDTQYF
TGTGCCAGCAGCCGGAGGACTAGCGGGAGTCCCGGCACAGATACGCAGTATTTT
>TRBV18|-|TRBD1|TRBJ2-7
CASSPGTVKYEQYF
TGTGCCAGCTCCCCCGGGACAGTTAAGTACGAGCAGTACTTC
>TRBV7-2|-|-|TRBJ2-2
CASSLGSAYGELFF
TGTGCCAGCAGCTTGGGTAGCGCGTACGGGGAGCTGTTTTTT
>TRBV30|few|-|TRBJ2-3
CARAAGSGSSADTQYF
TGTGCGAGGGCAGCAGGCTCCGGCTCATCGGCAGATACGCAGTATTTT
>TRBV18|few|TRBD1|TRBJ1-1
CASSLQGIGTEAFF
TGTGCCAGCTCACTACAGGGGATCGGCACTGAAGCTTTCTTT
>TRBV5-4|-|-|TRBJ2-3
CASSLVGDYTQYF
TGTGCCAGCAGCTTGGTGGGGGACTATACGCAGTATTTT